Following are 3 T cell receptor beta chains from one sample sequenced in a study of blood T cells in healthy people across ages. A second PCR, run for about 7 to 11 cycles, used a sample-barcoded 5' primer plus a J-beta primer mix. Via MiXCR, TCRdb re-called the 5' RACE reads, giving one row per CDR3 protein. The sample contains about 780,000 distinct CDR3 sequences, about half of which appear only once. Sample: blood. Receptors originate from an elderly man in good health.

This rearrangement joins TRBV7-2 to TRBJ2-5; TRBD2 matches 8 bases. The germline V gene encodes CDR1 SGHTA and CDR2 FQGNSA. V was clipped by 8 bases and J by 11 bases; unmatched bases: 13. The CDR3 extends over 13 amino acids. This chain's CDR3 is CASVRGGGYGQYF. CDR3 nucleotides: TGTGCCAGCGTACGGGGGGGCGGATACGGGCAGTACTTC.

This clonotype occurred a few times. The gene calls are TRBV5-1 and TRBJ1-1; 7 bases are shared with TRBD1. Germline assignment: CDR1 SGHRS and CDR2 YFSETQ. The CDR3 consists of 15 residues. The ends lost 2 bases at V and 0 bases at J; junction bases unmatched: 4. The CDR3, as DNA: TGCGCCAGCAGCTTACAGGGGTCGATGAACACTGAAGCTTTCTTT. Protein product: CASSLQGSMNTEAFF.

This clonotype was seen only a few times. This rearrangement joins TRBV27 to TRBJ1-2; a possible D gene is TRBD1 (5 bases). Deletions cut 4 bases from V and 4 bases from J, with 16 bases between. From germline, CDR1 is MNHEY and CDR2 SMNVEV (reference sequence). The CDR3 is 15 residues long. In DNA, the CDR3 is TGTGCCAGCAGTTCCCTGCAGGGAGGTGGCTATGGCTACACCTTC. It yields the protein CASSSLQGGGYGYTF.